A selection of T cell receptor beta chains follows, all from one sample in a study of blood T cells in healthy people across ages. MiXCR was run by TCRdb on the 5' RACE reads, yielding one entry per CDR3 protein. The repertoire holds 800,000 to 950,000 distinct CDR3 sequences, with under 50% as singletons. The sample consisted of blood. The origin of the receptors is a man aged 30 to 45 in good health. Both conserved end residues are part of each CDR3. D genes are given only for firm matches.

d_call: .
v_call: TRBV6-1
j_call: TRBJ1-5
cdr3_aa: CASSETQGNQPQHF

d_call: TRBD2
v_call: TRBV6-1
j_call: TRBJ2-1
cdr3_aa: CASSGARGLSYNEQFF

d_call: TRBD2
v_call: TRBV7-2
j_call: TRBJ2-7
cdr3_aa: CASSLLADLYEQYF

d_call: .
v_call: TRBV6-6
j_call: TRBJ2-5
cdr3_aa: CASAGQIQETQYF

d_call: TRBD1
v_call: TRBV24-1
j_call: TRBJ2-1
cdr3_aa: CATSDLGQGAYNEQFF

d_call: TRBD2
v_call: TRBV20-1
j_call: TRBJ2-7
cdr3_aa: CSARDLTSATSYEQYF

d_call: .
v_call: TRBV18
j_call: TRBJ2-5
cdr3_aa: CASSPLAGERETQYF

d_call: .
v_call: TRBV6-5
j_call: TRBJ2-7
cdr3_aa: CASSYPGKPSSHEQYF

d_call: .
v_call: TRBV6-1
j_call: TRBJ1-4
cdr3_aa: CASSPGQTIIAGEKLFF

d_call: .
v_call: TRBV18
j_call: TRBJ2-7
cdr3_aa: CASSQNRGGGSYEQYF

d_call: TRBD1
v_call: TRBV10-3
j_call: TRBJ2-3
cdr3_aa: CAISGGTGGDTQYF

d_call: .
v_call: TRBV20-1
j_call: TRBJ2-4
cdr3_aa: CSARSRGAGLKNIQYF

d_call: .
v_call: TRBV2
j_call: TRBJ2-1
cdr3_aa: CASSPQVASNEQFF

d_call: .
v_call: TRBV12-3/TRBV12-4
j_call: TRBJ1-4
cdr3_aa: CASSFSQGTGEKLFF

d_call: TRBD1
v_call: TRBV10-3
j_call: TRBJ2-5
cdr3_aa: CAISAGTGQETQYF

d_call: .
v_call: TRBV6-5
j_call: TRBJ2-6
cdr3_aa: CASSFDSTEANVLTF

d_call: .
v_call: TRBV12-3/TRBV12-4
j_call: TRBJ1-6
cdr3_aa: CAGLPGRNNSPLHF

d_call: TRBD1
v_call: TRBV15
j_call: TRBJ1-2
cdr3_aa: CATSSVDRVDGYTF

d_call: TRBD2
v_call: TRBV7-2
j_call: TRBJ2-3
cdr3_aa: CASSLSGGKDTQYF

d_call: .
v_call: TRBV20-1
j_call: TRBJ1-5
cdr3_aa: CSAHSAQTNQPQHF

d_call: .
v_call: TRBV12-3/TRBV12-4
j_call: TRBJ2-7
cdr3_aa: CASSFGLGKGFYEQYF

d_call: .
v_call: TRBV12-3/TRBV12-4
j_call: TRBJ2-7
cdr3_aa: CASSLNSGYEQYF

d_call: TRBD1
v_call: TRBV29-1
j_call: TRBJ2-3
cdr3_aa: CSVASTGGTDTQYF